The present entry profiles one T cell receptor (beta chain) with its context. The data derive from a study of cytomegalovirus exposure and HLA in healthy donors. Germline CDR1 is WSHSY and CDR2 is SAAADI. The CDR3 runs 16 residues. The V gene lost 2 bases and the J gene lost 2 bases, with 16 bases spanning the gap. Libraries were prepared by immunoSEQ multiplex PCR; TCRdb keeps only in-frame clonotypes and omits some of them. The repertoire includes about 180,000 clones, 75% to 90% of them detected once, and roughly 15% sits in the top ten. The genes are TRBV10-2 and TRBJ2-7; TRBD1 might be the D (5 bases). The TCR sequence derives from a man between 18 and 29 years old in good health and CMV-seropositive. Sequenced sample: PBMCs. The CDR3 nucleotides read TGCGCCAGCAGTGAGAAGTTTGGTATCAGGGCCTACGAGCAGTACTTC. Translation gives CASSEKFGIRAYEQYF.